Described below is a single TCR beta chain sequence and its context. Its specificity is unknown. The sample is drawn from a study of OX40 agonist ivuxolimab in advanced cancers. Findings and limits, study-wide: Some nonresponders additionally presented with little normalized T-cell clonal expansion. Partial responders treated at 0.1-3.0 mg/kg exhibited clonal expansion among the lowest measured.

The CDR3 loop spans 12 amino acids. Germline V gives CDR1 SGHRS, CDR2 YFSETQ. V was shortened by 3 bases and J by 6 bases, with 10 bases between the two germline ends. Measured with immunoSEQ multiplex PCR; TCRdb has only the in-frame clones, and not every one. The table has over 20,000 clones, 79% seen once. This TCR was sampled from an adult with an advanced solid tumor such as melanoma, head and neck, liver or kidney cancer. This chain links TRBV5-1 with TRBJ2-7, with D unresolved. The specimen was CD4+ or CD8+ T cells sorted from blood, collected in a trial of the OX40 agonist ivuxolimab. CDR3 in amino acids: CASSSRSGEQYF. DNA of the CDR3: TGCGCCAGCAGCTCTCGTTCTGGCGAGCAGTACTTC.